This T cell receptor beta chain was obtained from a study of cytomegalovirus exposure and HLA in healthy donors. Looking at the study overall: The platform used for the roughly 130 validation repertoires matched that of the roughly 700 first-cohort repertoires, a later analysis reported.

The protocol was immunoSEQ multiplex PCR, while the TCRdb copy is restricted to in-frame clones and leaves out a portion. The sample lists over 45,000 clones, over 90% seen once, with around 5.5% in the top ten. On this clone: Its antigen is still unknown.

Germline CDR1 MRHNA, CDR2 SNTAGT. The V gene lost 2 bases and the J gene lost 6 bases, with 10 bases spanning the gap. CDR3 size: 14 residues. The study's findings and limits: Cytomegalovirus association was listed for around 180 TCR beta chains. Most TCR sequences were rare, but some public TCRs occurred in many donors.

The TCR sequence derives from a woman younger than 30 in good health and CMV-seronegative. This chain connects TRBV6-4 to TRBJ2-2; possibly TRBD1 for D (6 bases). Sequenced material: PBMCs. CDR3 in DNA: TGTGCCAGCAGTGACGAGGGGGACGCCGGGGAGCTGTTTTTT. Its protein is CASSDEGDAGELFF.